This T cell receptor (beta chain) was documented in a study of control samples from healthy donors and cancer patients. Sequenced by immunoSEQ multiplex PCR; TCRdb stores in-frame clones only, minus some. Of some 70,000 clones in the sample, about 83% are singletons; the top ten hold approximately 15%. The source is a man aged 55 to 70 in good health. Sequenced input: blood.

The CDR3 DNA reads as TGTGCCACCCTGGATGGGGCCAACGTCCTGACTTTC. This sequence encodes CATLDGANVLTF. V and J are TRBV27 and TRBJ2-6, with D uncertain. Trimming removed 10 bases from V and 3 bases from J, with 7 bases in between. The germline gives CDR1 MNHEY, CDR2 SMNVEV (reference sequence). CDR3 length equals 12 residues.